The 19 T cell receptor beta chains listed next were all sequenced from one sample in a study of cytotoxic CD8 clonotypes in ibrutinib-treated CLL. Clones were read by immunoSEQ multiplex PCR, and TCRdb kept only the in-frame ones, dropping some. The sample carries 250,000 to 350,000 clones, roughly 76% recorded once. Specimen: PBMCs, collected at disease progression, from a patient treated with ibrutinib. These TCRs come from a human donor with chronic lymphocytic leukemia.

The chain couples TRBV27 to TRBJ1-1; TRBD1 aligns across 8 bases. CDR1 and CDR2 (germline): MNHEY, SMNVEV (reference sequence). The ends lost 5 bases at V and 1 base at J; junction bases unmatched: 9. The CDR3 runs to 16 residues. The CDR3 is CASSTIGQGGNTEAFF. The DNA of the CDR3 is TGTGCCAGCAGTACTATCGGACAGGGAGGGAACACTGAAGCTTTCTTT.

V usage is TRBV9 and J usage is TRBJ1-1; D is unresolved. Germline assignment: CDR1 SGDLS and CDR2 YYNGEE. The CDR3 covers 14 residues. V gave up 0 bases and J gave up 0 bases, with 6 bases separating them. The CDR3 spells CASSVVPVNTEAFF. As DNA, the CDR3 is TGTGCCAGCAGCGTAGTGCCAGTGAACACTGAAGCTTTCTTT.

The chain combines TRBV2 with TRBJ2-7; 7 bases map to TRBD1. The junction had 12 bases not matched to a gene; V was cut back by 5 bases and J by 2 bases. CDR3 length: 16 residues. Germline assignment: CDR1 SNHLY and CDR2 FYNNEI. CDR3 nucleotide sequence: TGTGCCAGCAGTCGTTCAAGACAGGGACGCACCTACGAGCAGTACTTC. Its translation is CASSRSRQGRTYEQYF.

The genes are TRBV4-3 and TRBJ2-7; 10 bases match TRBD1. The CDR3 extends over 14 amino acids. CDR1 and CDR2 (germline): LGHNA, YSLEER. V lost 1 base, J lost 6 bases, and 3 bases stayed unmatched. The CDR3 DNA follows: TGCGCCAGCAGCCAAGCCGGGACAGGGGCCGAGCAGTACTTC. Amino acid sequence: CASSQAGTGAEQYF.

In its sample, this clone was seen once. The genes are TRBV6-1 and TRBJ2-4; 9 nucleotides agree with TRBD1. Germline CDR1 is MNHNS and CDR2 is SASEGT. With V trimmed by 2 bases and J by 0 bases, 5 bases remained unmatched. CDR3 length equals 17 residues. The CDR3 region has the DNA TGTGCCAGCAGTGAAATCTGGGGACAGGGAGCCAAAAACATTCAGTACTTC. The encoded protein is CASSEIWGQGAKNIQYF.

This CDR3 reads CAISPREAVEQYF. The CDR3 region has the DNA TGTGCCATCAGTCCCAGGGAAGCGGTCGAGCAGTACTTC. The V gene is TRBV10-3, the J gene TRBJ2-7; D assignment may be TRBD1 or TRBD2 (5 bases each). The germline gives CDR1 ENHRY, CDR2 SYGVKD. Trimming removed 5 bases at V and 6 bases at J, with 14 bases between. This CDR3 spans 13 amino acids.

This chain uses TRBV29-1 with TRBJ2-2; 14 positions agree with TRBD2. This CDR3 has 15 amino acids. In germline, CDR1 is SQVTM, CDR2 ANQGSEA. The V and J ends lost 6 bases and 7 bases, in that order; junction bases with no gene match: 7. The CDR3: CSVREGLAGVGELFF. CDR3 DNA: TGCAGCGTCCGAGAGGGACTAGCGGGAGTCGGGGAGCTGTTTTTT.

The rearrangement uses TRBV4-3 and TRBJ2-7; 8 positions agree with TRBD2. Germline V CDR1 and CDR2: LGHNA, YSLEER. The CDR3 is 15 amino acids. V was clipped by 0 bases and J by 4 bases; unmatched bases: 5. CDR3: CASSQEGTRRYEQYF. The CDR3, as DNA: TGCGCCAGCAGCCAAGAAGGGACTAGGAGGTACGAGCAGTACTTC.

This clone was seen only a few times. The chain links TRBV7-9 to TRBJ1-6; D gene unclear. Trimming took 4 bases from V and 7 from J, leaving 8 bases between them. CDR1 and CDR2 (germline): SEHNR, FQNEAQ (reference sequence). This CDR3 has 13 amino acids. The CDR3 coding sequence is TGTGCCAGCAGCTGGACCACGAATTCACCCCTCCACTTT. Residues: CASSWTTNSPLHF. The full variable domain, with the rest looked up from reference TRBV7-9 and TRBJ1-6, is DTGVSQNPRHKITKRGQNVTFRCDPISEHNRLYWYRQTLGQGPEFLTYFQNEAQLEKSRLLSDRFSAERPKGSFSTLEIQRTEQGDSAMYLCASSWTTNSPLHFGNGTRLTVT.

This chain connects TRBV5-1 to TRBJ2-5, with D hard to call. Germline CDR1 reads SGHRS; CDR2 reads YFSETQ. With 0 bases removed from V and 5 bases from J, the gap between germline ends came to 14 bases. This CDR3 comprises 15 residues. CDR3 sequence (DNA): TGCGCCAGCAGCTTGGATGGTAGCTCCCGGGAGACCCAGTACTTC. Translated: CASSLDGSSRETQYF.

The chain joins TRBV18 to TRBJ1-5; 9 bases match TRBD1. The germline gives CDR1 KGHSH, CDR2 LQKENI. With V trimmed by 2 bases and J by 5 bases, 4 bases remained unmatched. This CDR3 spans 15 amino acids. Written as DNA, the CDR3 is TGTGCCAGCTCACCAGGACAGGGGAATCATCAGCCCCAGCATTTT. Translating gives CASSPGQGNHQPQHF.

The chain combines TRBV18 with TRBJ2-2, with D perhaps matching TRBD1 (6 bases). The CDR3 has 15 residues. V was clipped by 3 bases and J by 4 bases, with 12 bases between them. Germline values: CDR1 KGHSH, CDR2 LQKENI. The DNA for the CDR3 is TGTGCCAGCTCACCGGACGACAGGAGCACCGGGGAGCTGTTTTTT. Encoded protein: CASSPDDRSTGELFF. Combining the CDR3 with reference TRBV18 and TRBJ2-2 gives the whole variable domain NAGVMQNPRHLVRRRGQEARLRCSPMKGHSHVYWYRQLPEEGLKFMVYLQKENIIDESGMPKERFSAEFPKEGPSILRIQQVVRGDSAAYFCASSPDDRSTGELFFGEGSRLTVL.

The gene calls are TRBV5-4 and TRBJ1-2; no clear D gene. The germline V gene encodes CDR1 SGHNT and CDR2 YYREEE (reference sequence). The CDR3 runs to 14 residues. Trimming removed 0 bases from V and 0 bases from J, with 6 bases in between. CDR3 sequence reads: CASSLDIANYGYTF. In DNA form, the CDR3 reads TGTGCCAGCAGCTTGGACATAGCTAACTATGGCTACACCTTC.

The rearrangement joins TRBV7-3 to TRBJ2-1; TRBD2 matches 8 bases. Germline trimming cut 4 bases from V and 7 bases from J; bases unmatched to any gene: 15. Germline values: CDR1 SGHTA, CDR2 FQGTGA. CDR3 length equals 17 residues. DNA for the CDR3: TGTGCCAGCAGCTCCCCTCGGGGGGGAGGGCAGGCAAATGAGCAGTTCTTC. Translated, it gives CASSSPRGGGQANEQFF.

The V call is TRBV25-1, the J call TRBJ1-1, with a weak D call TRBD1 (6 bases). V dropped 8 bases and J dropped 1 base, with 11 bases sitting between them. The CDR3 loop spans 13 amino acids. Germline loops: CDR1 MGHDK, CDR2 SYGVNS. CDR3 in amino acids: CASGGLPNTEAFF. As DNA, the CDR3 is TGTGCCAGCGGGGGGCTGCCGAACACTGAAGCTTTCTTT.

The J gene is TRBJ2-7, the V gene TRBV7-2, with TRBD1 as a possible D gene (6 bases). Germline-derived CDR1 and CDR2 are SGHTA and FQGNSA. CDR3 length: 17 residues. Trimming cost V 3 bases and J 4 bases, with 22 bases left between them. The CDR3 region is CASSFSGGAPRGYEQYF. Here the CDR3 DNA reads TGTGCCAGCAGCTTTAGTGGGGGTGCGCCCAGGGGTTACGAGCAGTACTTC. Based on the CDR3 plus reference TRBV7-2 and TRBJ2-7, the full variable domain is GAGVSQSPSNKVTEKGKDVELRCDPISGHTALYWYRQSLGQGLEFLIYFQGNSAPDKSGLPSDRFSAERTGGSVSTLTIQRTQQEDSAVYLCASSFSGGAPRGYEQYFGPGTRLTVT.

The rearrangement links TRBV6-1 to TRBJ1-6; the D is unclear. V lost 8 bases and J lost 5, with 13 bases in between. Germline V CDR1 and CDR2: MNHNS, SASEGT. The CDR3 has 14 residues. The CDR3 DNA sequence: TGTGCCAGCCGTCGGGGAGTTGATAATTCACCCCTCCACTTT. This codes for CASRRGVDNSPLHF.

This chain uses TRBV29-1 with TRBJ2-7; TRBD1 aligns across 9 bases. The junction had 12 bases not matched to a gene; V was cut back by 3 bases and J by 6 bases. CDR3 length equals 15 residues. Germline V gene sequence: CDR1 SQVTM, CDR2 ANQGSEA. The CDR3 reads CSVEVRDRAIGEQYF. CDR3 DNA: TGCAGCGTTGAGGTCCGGGACAGGGCCATAGGCGAGCAGTACTTC.

The CDR3 DNA reads as TGTGCCAGCTCACCTAGACAGGGGACAGATACGCAGTATTTT. It translates to CASSPRQGTDTQYF. The chain links TRBV18 to TRBJ2-3; 8 nucleotides agree with TRBD1. The ends lost 3 bases at V and 3 bases at J; junction bases unmatched: 2. The germline CDR1 and CDR2 sequences are KGHSH and LQKENI. The CDR3 loop spans 14 amino acids.